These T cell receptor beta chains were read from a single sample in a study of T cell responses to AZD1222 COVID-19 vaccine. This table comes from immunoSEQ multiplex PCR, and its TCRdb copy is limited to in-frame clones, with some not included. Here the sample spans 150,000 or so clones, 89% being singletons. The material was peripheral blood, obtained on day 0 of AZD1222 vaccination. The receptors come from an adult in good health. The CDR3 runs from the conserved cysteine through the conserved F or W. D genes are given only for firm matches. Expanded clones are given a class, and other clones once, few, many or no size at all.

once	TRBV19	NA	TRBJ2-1	CASSIVQTLYNEQFF	TGTGCCAGTAGTATAGTGCAAACTCTCTACAATGAGCAGTTCTTC
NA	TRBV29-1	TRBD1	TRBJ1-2	CSVLDRGYGYTF	TGCAGCGTTTTGGACAGGGGGTACGGCTACACCTTC
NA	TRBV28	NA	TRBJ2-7	CATSSYEQYF	TGTGCCACTTCTTCCTACGAGCAGTACTTC
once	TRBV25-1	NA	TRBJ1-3	CASSAGNSGNTIYF	TGTGCCAGCAGTGCGGGGAACTCTGGAAACACCATATATTTT
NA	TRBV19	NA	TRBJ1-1	CASRQAPTEAFF	TGTGCCAGTCGTCAGGCGCCCACTGAAGCTTTCTTT
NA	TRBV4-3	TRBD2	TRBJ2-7	CASSQETSGIYEQYF	TGCGCCAGCAGCCAAGAAACTAGCGGGATCTATGAGCAGTACTTC
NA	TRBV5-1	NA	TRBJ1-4	CASSLPERSEKLFF	TGCGCCAGCAGCTTGCCAGAGCGAAGTGAAAAACTGTTTTTT
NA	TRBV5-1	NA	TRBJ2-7	CASNLVIGGGYEQYF	TGCGCCAGCAACCTAGTTATTGGGGGCGGCTACGAGCAGTACTTC
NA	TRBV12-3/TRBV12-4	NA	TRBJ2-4	CASSLHAKNIQYF	TGTGCCAGCAGTTTACATGCCAAAAACATTCAGTACTTC
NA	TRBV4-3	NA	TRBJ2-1	CASSQHDSYNEQFF	TGCGCCAGCAGCCAACACGACAGCTACAATGAGCAGTTCTTC
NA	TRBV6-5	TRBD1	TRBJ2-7	CASSYVDRGLYEQYF	TGTGCCAGCAGTTACGTGGACAGGGGGCTATACGAGCAGTACTTC
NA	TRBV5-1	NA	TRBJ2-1	CASSLAGSNEQFF	TGCGCCAGCAGCTTGGCGGGGAGCAATGAGCAGTTCTTC
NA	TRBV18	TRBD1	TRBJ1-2	CASSEGQGKGGYTF	TGTGCCAGCTCCGAGGGACAGGGGAAGGGAGGCTACACCTTC
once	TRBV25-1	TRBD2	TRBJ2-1	CASSEASGRFYNEQFF	TGTGCCAGCAGTGAGGCTAGCGGGAGGTTCTACAATGAGCAGTTCTTC
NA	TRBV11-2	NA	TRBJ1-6	CASSLQGRPLHF	TGTGCCAGCAGCTTACAGGGACGGCCCCTCCACTTT
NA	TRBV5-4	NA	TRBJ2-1	CASSSPAGARGKNEQFF	TGTGCCAGCTCCTCTCCGGCGGGAGCTAGGGGGAAAAATGAGCAGTTCTTC
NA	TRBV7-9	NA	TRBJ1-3	CASSPSEIGNTIYF	TGTGCCAGCAGCCCCTCCGAGATTGGAAACACCATATATTTT
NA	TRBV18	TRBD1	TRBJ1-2	CASSPGTGTLYGYTF	TGTGCCAGCTCACCCGGGACAGGGACTCTCTATGGCTACACCTTC
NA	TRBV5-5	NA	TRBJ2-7	CASSVSLVTGQYF	TGTGCCAGCAGCGTGAGTCTGGTAACCGGGCAGTACTTC
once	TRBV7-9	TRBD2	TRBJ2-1	CASSARPGGTSGRRGEQFF	TGTGCCAGCAGCGCGCGACCAGGAGGGACTAGCGGGAGAAGGGGTGAGCAGTTCTTC
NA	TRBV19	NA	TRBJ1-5	CASRPGPTGRDQPQHF	TGTGCCAGTAGACCCGGGCCCACAGGGAGGGATCAGCCCCAGCATTTT
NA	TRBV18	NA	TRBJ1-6	CASSQGNNSPLHF	TGTGCCAGCTCACAGGGAAATAATTCACCCCTCCACTTT
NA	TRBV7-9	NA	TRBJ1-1	CASSSPRGETTEAFF	TGTGCCAGCAGTTCCCCCAGGGGCGAGACCACTGAAGCTTTCTTT
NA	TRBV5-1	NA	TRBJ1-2	CASSLGIGQPTSGYTF	TGCGCCAGCAGCTTGGGAATTGGGCAGCCGACGAGCGGCTACACCTTC
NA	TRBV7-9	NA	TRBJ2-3	CASSPRGPDTQYF	TGTGCCAGCAGCCCTCGGGGACCAGATACGCAGTATTTT
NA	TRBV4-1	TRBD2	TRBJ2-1	CASSTSRLAGVYEQFF	TGCGCCAGCAGCACCTCCCGTCTAGCGGGAGTCTATGAGCAGTTCTTC
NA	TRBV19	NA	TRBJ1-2	CASKWGANYGYTF	TGTGCCAGTAAGTGGGGAGCTAACTATGGCTACACCTTC
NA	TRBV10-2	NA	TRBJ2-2	CASSAPVGTGELFF	TGCGCCAGCAGCGCGCCCGTTGGTACCGGGGAGCTGTTTTTT
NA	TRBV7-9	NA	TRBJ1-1	CASSSELGEDTEAFF	TGTGCCAGCAGCTCAGAATTGGGGGAAGACACTGAAGCTTTCTTT
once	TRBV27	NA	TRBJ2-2	CASTQKSPGAGELFF	TGTGCCAGCACCCAGAAGTCCCCAGGGGCCGGGGAGCTGTTTTTT
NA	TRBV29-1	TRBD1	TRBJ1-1	CSVGRGTGPNEAFF	TGCAGCGTTGGTCGAGGGACAGGTCCTAATGAAGCTTTCTTT
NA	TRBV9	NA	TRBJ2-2	CASSAAGTANAGELFF	TGTGCCAGCAGCGCGGCGGGGACTGCGAACGCCGGGGAGCTGTTTTTT
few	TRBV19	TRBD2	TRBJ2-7	CASSGLAGGYEQYF	TGTGCCAGTAGTGGACTAGCGGGAGGTTACGAGCAGTACTTC
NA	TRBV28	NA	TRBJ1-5	CASRDRNQPQHF	TGTGCCAGCAGAGACAGAAATCAGCCCCAGCATTTT
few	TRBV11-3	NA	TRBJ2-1	CASSRGADYNEQFF	TGTGCCAGCAGCCGAGGGGCCGACTACAATGAGCAGTTCTTC
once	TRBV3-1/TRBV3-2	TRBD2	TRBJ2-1	CASSQRPGLAGVGYSYNEQFF	TGTGCCAGCAGCCAACGCCCGGGACTAGCGGGAGTCGGGTACTCCTACAATGAGCAGTTCTTC
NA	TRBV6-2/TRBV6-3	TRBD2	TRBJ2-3	CASSTKFLAGYTDTQYF	TGTGCCAGCAGTACAAAGTTCCTAGCGGGGTACACAGATACGCAGTATTTT